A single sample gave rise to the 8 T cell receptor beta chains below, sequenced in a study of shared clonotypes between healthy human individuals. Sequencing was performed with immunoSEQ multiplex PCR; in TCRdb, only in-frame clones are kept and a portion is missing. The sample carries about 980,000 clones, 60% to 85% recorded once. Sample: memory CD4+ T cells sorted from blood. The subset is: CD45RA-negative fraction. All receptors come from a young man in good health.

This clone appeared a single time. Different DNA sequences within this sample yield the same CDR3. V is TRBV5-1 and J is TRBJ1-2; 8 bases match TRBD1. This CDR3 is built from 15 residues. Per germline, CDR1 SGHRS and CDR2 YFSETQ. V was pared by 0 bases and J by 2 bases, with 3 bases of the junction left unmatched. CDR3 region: CASSLETGANYGYTF. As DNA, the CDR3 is TGCGCCAGCAGCTTGGAGACAGGGGCCAACTATGGCTACACCTTC.

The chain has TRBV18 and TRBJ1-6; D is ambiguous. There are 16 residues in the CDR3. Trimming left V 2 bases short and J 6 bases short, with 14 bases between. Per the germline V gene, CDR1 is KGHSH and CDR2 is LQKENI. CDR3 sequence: CASSPSGPKTNSPLHF. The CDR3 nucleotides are TGTGCCAGCTCACCATCCGGGCCGAAAACTAATTCACCCCTCCACTTT.

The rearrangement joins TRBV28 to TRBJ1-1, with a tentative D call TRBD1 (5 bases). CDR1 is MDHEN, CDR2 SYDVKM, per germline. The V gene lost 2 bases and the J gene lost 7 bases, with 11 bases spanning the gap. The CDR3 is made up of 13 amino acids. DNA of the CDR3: TGTGCCAGCAGTTTACCAGGGAAAGGTGAAGCTTTCTTT. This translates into CASSLPGKGEAFF.

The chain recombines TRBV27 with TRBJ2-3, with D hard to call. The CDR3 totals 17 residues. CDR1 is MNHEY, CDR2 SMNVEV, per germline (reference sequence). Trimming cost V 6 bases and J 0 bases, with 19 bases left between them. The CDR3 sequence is CASSNGPSSWSTDTQYF. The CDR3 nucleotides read TGTGCCAGCAGCAATGGACCATCTTCGTGGAGCACAGATACGCAGTATTTT.

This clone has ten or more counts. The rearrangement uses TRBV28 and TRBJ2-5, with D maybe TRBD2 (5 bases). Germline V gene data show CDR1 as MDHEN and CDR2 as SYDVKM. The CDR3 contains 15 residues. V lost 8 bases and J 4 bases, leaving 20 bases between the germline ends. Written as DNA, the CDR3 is TGTGCCAGCCAAACAACCCCCGGGGTTGGAGAGACCCAGTACTTC. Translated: CASQTTPGVGETQYF.

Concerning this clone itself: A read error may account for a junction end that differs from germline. The CDR3 bases are TGTGCCAGCACCTTAGACCACAGCCCTAATTCACCCCTCCACTTT. Amino acid sequence: CASTLDHSPNSPLHF. The chain employs TRBV7-6 and TRBJ1-6, with D unclear. The CDR3 is 15 amino acids. The germline gives CDR1 SGHVS, CDR2 FNYEAQ.

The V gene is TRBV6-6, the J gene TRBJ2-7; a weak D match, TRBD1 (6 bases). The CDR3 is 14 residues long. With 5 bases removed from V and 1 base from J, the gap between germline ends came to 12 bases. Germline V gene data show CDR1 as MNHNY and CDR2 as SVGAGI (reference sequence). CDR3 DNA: TGTGCCAGCAGTGACCGGGACACGTCCTACGAGCAGTACTTC. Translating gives CASSDRDTSYEQYF.

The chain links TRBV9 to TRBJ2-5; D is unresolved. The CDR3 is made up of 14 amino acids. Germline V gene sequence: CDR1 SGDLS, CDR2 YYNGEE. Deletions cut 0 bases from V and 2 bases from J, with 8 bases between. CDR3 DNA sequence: TGTGCCAGCAGCGTAGCGAGCTATCAAGAGACCCAGTACTTC. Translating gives CASSVASYQETQYF.